This T cell receptor beta chain was profiled in a study of T cells in Graves' hyperthyroidism and ophthalmopathy. Study results and limitations: Blood also showed most of the thyroid clonotypes that were expanded above 0.001.

TCR beta CDR3 regions were amplified from RNA. The TCR CDR3 was amplified in a first-round RT-PCR using the HTBI primer set. TCRdb reanalysed the multiplex PCR reads using MiXCR and keeps one entry per CDR3 protein. The sample carries roughly 640,000 distinct CDR3 sequences, more than 15% recorded once. Fresh 10 ml peripheral blood yielded PBMCs. V shed 6 bases and J 5 bases; nucleotides not matched to a gene: 5. Per the germline V gene, CDR1 is ENHRY and CDR2 is SYGVKD. This CDR3 spans 13 amino acids. With respect to this clonotype: Its antigen is unidentified.

Sequencing input: blood. The sequence came from a woman in her thirties or forties with Graves' ophthalmopathy. The V gene is TRBV10-3, the J gene TRBJ1-1; TRBD1 aligns across 8 bases. The chain's CDR3 is CAIRLQGETEAFF. CDR3 sequence (DNA): TGTGCCATCAGGCTACAGGGGGAAACTGAAGCTTTCTTT.